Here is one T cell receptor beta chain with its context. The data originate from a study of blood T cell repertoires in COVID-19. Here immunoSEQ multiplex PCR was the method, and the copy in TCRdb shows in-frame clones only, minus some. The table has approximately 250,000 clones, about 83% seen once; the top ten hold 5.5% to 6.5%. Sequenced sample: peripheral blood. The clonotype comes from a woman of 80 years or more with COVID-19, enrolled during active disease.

For the CDR3, the DNA is TGTGCCAGCAGCCAAGCTTTGAGGATGAGCGGCTACACCTTC. It translates to CASSQALRMSGYTF. This chain joins TRBV4-2 and TRBJ1-2; D gene unclear. The germline V gene has CDR1 LGHNA and CDR2 YNFKEQ. CDR3 size: 14 residues. Trimming stripped 1 base from V and 8 bases from J, with 14 bases between.